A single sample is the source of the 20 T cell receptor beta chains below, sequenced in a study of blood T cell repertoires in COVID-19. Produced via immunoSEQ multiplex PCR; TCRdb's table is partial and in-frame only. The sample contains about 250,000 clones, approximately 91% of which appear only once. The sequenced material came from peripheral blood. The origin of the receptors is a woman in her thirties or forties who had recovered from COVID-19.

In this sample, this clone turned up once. The CDR3 DNA is TGTGCCAGCAGCTTAGAGCGGACAGGGGGCGGCTACACCTTC. Amino acids: CASSLERTGGGYTF. This chain uses TRBV11-2 with TRBJ1-2; 11 nucleotides match TRBD1. With V trimmed by 0 bases and J by 8 bases, 2 bases remained unmatched. Germline lookup yields CDR1 SGHAT and CDR2 FQNNGV. This CDR3 has 14 residues.

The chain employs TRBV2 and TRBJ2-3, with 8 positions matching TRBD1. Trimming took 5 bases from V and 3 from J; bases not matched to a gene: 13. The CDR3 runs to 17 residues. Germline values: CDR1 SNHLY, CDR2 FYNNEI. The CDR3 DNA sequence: TGTGCCAGCAGTCAGATACAGGGGGTAGGCGTAACAGATACGCAGTATTTT. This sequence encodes CASSQIQGVGVTDTQYF.

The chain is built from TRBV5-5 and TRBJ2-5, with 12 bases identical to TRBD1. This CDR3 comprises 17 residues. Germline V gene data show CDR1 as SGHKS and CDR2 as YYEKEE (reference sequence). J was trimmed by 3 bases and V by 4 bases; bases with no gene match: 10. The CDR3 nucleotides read TGTGCCAGCAGCCTGTCCGGGACAGGGGGCATCAAAGAGACCCAGTACTTC. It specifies CASSLSGTGGIKETQYF.

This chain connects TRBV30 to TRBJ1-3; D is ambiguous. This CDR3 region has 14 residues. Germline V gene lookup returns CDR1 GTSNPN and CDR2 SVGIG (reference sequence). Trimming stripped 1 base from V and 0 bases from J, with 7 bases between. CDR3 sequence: CAWSGVSSGNTIYF. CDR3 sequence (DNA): TGTGCCTGGAGTGGAGTAAGCTCTGGAAACACCATATATTTT.

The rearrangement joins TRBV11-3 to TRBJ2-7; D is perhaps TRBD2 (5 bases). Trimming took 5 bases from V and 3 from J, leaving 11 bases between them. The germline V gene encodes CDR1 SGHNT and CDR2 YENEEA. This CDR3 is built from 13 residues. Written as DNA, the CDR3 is TGTGCCAGCAGCCCCGAAGGACTCTACGAGCAGTACTTC. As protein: CASSPEGLYEQYF.

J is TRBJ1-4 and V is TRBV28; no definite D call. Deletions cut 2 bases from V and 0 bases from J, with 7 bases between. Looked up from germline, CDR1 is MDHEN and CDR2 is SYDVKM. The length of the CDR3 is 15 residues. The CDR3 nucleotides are TGTGCCAGCAGTTTAGCGGGGACAACTAATGAAAAACTGTTTTTT. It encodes CASSLAGTTNEKLFF.

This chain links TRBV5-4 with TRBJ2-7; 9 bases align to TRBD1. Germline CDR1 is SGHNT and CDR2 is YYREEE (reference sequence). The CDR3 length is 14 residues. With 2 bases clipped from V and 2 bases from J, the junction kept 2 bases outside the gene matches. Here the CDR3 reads CASSLRDRAYEQYF. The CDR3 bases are TGTGCCAGCAGCTTACGGGACAGGGCCTACGAGCAGTACTTC.

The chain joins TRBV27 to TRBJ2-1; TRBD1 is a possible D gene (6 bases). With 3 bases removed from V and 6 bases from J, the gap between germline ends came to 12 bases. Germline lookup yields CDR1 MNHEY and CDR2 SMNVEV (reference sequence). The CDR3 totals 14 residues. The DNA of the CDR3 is TGTGCCAGCAGTTTCGAGGGGGTTCCCAATGAGCAGTTCTTC. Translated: CASSFEGVPNEQFF.

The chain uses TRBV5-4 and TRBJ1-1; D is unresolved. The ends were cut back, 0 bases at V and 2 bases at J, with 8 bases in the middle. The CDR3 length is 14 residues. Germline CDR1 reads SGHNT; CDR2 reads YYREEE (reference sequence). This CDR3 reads CASSLGAVNTEAFF. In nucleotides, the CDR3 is TGTGCCAGCAGCTTGGGTGCAGTTAACACTGAAGCTTTCTTT.

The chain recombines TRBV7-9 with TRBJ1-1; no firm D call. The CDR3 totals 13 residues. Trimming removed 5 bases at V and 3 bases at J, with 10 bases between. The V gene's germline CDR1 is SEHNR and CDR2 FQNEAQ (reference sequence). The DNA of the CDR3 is TGTGCCAGCAGCCCCATCGGGTACACTGAAGCTTTCTTT. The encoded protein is CASSPIGYTEAFF.

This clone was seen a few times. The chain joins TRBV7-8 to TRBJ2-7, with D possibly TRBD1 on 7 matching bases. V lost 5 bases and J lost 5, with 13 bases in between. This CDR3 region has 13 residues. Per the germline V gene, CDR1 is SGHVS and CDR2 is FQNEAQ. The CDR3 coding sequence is TGTGCCAGCAGCGCGACAGGGAGGCACGAGCAGTACTTC. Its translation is CASSATGRHEQYF.

The CDR3 sequence is CASSHGSGGAFTDTQYF. DNA for the CDR3: TGCGCCAGCAGCCATGGTAGCGGGGGGGCCTTCACAGATACGCAGTATTTT. The rearrangement links TRBV4-1 to TRBJ2-3; 11 nucleotides agree with TRBD2. The junction had 7 bases not matched to a gene; V was cut back by 3 bases and J by 2 bases. Germline assignment: CDR1 MGHRA and CDR2 YSYEKL. This CDR3 region has 17 residues.

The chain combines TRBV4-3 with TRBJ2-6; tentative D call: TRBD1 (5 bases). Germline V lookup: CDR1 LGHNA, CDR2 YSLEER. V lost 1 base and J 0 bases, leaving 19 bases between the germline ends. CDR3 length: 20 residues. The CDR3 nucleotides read TGCGCCAGCAGCCAAGGATTATTGACAGCCTCGATCTCTGGGGCCAACGTCCTGACTTTC. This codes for CASSQGLLTASISGANVLTF.

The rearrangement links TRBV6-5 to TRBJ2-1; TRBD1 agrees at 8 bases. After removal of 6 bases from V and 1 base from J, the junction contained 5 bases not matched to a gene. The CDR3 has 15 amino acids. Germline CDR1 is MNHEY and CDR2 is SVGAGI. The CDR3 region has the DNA TGTGCCAGCAGAACCGACAGGGGATCCTACAATGAGCAGTTCTTC. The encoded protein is CASRTDRGSYNEQFF.

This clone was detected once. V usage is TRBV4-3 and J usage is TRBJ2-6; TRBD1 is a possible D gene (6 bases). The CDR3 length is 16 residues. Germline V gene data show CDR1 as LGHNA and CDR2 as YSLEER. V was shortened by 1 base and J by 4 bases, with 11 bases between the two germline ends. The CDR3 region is CASSQVVQGGANVLTF. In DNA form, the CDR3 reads TGCGCCAGCAGCCAAGTGGTGCAGGGGGGGGCCAACGTCCTGACTTTC.

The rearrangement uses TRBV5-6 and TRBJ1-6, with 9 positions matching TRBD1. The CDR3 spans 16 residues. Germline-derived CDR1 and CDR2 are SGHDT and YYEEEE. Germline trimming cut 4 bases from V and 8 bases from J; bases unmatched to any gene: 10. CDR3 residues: CASSPRWDRADSPLHF. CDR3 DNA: TGTGCCAGCAGCCCCCGATGGGACAGGGCGGATTCACCCCTCCACTTT.

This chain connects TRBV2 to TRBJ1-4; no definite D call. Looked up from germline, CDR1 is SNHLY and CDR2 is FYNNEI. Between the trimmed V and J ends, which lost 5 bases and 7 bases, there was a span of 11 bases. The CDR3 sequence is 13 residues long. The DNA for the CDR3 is TGTGCCAGCAGTCGGGGTCAGCGTGAAAAACTGTTTTTT. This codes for CASSRGQREKLFF.

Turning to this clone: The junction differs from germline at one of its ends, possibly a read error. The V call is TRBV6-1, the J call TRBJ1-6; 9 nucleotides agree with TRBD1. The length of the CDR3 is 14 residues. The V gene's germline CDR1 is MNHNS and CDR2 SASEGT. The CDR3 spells CASNEGDRDSPLHF. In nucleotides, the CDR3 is TGTGCCAGCAATGAAGGGGACAGGGATTCACCCCTCCACTTT.

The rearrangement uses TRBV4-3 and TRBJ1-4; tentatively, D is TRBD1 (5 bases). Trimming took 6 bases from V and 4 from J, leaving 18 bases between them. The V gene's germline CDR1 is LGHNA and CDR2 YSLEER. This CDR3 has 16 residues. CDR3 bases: TGCGCCAGCAGTCCCGGGACTCTCGGGGGTAATGAAAAACTGTTTTTT. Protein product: CASSPGTLGGNEKLFF.

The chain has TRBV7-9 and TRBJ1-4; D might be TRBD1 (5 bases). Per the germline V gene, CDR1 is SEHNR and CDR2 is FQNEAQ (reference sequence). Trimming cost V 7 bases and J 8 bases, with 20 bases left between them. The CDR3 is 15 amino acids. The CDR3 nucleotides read TGTGCCAGCACCAGGATGGGGGGGGGAAACGAAAAACTGTTTTTT. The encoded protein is CASTRMGGGNEKLFF.